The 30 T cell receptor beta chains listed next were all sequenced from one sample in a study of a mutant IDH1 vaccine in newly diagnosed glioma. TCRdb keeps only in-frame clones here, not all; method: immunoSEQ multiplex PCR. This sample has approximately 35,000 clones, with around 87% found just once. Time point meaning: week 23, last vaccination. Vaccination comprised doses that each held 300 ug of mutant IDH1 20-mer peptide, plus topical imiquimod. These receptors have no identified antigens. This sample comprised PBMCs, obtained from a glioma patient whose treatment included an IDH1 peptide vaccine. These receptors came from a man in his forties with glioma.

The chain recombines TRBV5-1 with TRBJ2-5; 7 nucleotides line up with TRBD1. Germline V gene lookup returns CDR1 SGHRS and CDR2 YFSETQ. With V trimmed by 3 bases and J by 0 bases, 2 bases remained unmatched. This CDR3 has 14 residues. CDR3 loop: CASSWGTDQETQYF. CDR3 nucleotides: TGCGCCAGCAGCTGGGGGACAGACCAAGAGACCCAGTACTTC.

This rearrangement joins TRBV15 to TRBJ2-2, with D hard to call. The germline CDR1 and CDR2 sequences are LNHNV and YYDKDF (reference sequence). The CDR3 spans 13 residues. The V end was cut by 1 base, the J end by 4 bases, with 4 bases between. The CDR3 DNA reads TGTGCCACCAGCAGAGTCCCCACCGGGGAGCTGTTTTTT. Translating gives CATSRVPTGELFF.

This chain's CDR3 is CASIGGPDYTEAFF. The CDR3 nucleotides read TGTGCCAGCATCGGGGGGCCGGACTACACTGAAGCTTTCTTT. This chain uses TRBV28 with TRBJ1-1; weak D call: TRBD1 (6 bases). Germline V gene lookup returns CDR1 MDHEN and CDR2 SYDVKM. V lost 7 bases and J lost 3, with 15 bases in between. CDR3 length equals 14 residues.

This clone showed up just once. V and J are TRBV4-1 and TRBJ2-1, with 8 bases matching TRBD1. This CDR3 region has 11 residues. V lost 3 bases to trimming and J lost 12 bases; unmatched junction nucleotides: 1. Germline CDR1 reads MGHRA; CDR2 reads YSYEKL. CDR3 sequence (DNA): TGCGCCAGCAGCCAGGGGACAGGGCAGTTCTTC. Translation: CASSQGTGQFF.

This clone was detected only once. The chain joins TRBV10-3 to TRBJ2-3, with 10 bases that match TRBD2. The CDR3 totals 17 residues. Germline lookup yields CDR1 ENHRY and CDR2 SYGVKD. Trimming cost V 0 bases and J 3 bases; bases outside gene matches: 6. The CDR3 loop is CAISESELAGATDTQYF. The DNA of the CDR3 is TGTGCCATCAGTGAGTCGGAGCTAGCGGGGGCTACAGATACGCAGTATTTT.

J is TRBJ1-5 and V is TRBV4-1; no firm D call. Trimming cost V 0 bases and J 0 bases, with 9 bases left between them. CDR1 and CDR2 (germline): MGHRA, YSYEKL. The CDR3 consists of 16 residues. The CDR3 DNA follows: TGCGCCAGCAGCCAAGATTACAGTTATAGCAATCAGCCCCAGCATTTT. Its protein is CASSQDYSYSNQPQHF.

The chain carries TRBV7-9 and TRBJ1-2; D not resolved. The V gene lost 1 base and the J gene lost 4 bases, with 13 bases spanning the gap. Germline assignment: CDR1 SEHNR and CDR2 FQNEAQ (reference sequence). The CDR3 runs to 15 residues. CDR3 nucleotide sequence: TGTGCCAGCAGCTTAGGGGCCAGTCGTTCCTATGGCTACACCTTC. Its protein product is CASSLGASRSYGYTF. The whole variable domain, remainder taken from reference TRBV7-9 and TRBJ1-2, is DTGVSQNPRHKITKRGQNVTFRCDPISEHNRLYWYRQTLGQGPEFLTYFQNEAQLEKSRLLSDRFSAERPKGSFSTLEIQRTEQGDSAMYLCASSLGASRSYGYTFGSGTRLTVV.

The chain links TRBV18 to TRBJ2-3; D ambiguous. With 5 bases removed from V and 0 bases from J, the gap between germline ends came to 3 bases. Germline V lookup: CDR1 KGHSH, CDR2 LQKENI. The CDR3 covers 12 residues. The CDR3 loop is CASSSSTDTQYF. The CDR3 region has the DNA TGTGCCAGCTCATCAAGCACAGATACGCAGTATTTT.

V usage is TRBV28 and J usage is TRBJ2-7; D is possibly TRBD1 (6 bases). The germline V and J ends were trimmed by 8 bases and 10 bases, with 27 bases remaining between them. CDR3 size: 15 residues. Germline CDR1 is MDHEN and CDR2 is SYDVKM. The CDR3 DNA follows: TGTGCCAGCTCAGCAGTTTCCCGACAGGCTAAGGATCAGTACTTC. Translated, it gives CASSAVSRQAKDQYF.

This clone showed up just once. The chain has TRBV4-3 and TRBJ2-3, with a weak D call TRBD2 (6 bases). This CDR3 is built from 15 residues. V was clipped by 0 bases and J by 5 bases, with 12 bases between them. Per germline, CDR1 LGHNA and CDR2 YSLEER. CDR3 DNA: TGCGCCAGCAGCCAAGATGGCGGGAAGGTAGATACGCAGTATTTT. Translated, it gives CASSQDGGKVDTQYF.

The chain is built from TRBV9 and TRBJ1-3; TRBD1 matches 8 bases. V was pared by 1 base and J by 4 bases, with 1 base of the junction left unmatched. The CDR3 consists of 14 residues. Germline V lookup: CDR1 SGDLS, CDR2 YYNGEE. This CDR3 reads CASSVRDRGNTIYF. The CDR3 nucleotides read TGTGCCAGCAGCGTAAGGGACAGGGGAAACACCATATATTTT. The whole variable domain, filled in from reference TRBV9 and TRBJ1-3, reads DSGVTQTPKHLITATGQRVTLRCSPRSGDLSVYWYQQSLDQGLQFLIQYYNGEERAKGNILERFSAQQFPDLHSELNLSSLELGDSALYFCASSVRDRGNTIYFGEGSWLTVV.

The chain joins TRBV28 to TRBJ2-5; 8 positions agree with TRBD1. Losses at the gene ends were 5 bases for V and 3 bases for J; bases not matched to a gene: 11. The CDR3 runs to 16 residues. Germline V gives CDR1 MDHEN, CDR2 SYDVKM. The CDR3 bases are TGTGCCAGCAGTACATACCGGACAGGGATGAAAGAGACCCAGTACTTC. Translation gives CASSTYRTGMKETQYF. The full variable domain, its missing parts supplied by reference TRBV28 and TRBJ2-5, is DVKVTQSSRYLVKRTGEKVFLECVQDMDHENMFWYRQDPGLGLRLIYFSYDVKMKEKGDIPEGYSVSREKKERFSLILESASTNQTSMYLCASSTYRTGMKETQYFGPGTRLLVL.

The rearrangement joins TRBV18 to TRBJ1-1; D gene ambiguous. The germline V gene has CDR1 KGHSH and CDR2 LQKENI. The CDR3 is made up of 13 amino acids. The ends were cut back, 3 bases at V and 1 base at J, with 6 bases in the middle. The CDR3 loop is CASSPGQNTEAFF. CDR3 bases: TGTGCCAGCTCACCGGGTCAGAACACTGAAGCTTTCTTT.

DNA for the CDR3: TGCAGCGCCTCCGCGTACACTGAAGCTTTCTTT. Its translation is CSASAYTEAFF. This chain connects TRBV29-1 to TRBJ1-1; D is unresolved. V lost 7 bases and J lost 3, with 9 bases in between. The germline CDR1 and CDR2 sequences are SQVTM and ANQGSEA. The CDR3 extends over 11 amino acids.

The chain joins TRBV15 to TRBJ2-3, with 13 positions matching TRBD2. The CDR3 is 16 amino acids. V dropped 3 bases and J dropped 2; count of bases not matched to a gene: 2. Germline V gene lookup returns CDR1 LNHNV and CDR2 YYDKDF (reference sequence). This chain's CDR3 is CATSRGLAGITDTQYF. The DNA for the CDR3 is TGTGCCACCAGCAGGGGACTAGCGGGGATCACAGATACGCAGTATTTT.

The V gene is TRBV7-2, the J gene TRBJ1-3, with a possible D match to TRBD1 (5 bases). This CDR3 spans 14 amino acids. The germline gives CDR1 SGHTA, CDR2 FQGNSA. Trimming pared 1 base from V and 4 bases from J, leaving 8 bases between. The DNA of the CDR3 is TGTGCCAGCAGCTTAGGCGGGGCCGGAAACACCATATATTTT. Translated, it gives CASSLGGAGNTIYF.

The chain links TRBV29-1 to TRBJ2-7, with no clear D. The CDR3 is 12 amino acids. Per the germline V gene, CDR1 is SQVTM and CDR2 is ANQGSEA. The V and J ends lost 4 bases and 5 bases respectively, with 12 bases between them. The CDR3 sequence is CSVVRPSHEQYF. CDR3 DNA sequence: TGCAGCGTTGTCCGTCCGAGCCACGAGCAGTACTTC.

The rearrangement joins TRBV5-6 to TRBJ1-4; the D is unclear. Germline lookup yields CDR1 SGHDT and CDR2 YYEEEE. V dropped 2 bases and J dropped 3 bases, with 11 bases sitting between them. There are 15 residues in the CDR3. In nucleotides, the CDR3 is TGTGCCAGCAGCTTTGATCTTGGGTCTAATGAAAAACTGTTTTTT. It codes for CASSFDLGSNEKLFF.

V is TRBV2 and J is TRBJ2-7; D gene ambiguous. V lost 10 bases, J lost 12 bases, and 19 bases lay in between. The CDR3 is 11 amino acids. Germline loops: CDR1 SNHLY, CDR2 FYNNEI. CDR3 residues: CATKSRTLGYV. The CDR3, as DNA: TGTGCCACCAAAAGCCGAACTCTGGGGTACGTC.

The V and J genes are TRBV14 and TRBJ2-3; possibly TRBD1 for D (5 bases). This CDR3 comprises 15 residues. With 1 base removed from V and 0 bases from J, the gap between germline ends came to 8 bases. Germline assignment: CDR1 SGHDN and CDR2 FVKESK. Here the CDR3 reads CASSQGQRSTDTQYF. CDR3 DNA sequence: TGTGCCAGCAGCCAAGGACAGAGAAGCACAGATACGCAGTATTTT. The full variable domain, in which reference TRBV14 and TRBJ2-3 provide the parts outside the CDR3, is EAGVTQFPSHSVIEKGQTVTLRCDPISGHDNLYWYRRVMGKEIKFLLHFVKESKQDESGMPNNRFLAERTGGTYSTLKVQPAELEDSGVYFCASSQGQRSTDTQYFGPGTRLTVL.

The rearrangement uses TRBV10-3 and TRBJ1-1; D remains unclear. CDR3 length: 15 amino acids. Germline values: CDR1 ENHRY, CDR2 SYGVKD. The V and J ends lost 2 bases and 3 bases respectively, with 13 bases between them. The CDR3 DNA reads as TGTGCCATCAGTGAGCGACGAGGAGCGGACACTGAAGCTTTCTTT. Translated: CAISERRGADTEAFF.

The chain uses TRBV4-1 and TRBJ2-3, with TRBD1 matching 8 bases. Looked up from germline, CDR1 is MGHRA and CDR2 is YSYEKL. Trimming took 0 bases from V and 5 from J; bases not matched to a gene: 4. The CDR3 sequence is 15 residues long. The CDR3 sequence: CASSQDQGAGDTQYF. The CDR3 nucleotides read TGCGCCAGCAGCCAAGACCAGGGGGCGGGAGATACGCAGTATTTT.

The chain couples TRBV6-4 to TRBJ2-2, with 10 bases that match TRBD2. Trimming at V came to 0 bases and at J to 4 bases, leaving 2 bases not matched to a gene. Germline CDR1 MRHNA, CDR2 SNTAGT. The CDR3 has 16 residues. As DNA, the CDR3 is TGTGCCAGCAGTGACTCTGCTAGCGGGGGCACCGGGGAGCTGTTTTTT. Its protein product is CASSDSASGGTGELFF.

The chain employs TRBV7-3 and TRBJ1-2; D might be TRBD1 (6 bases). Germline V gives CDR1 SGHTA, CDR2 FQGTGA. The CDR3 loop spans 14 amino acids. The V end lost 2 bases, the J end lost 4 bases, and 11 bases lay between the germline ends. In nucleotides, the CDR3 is TGTGCCAGCAGCTTACAGGGGCGCGGCTATGGCTACACCTTC. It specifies CASSLQGRGYGYTF. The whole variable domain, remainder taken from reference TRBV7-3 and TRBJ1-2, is GAGVSQTPSNKVTEKGKYVELRCDPISGHTALYWYRQSLGQGPEFLIYFQGTGAADDSGLPNDRFFAVRPEGSVSTLKIQRTERGDSAVYLCASSLQGRGYGYTFGSGTRLTVV.

The CDR3 nucleotides read TGTGCCAGCAGCTTAGCGAGAAGGGGCGCGAACACTGAAGCTTTCTTT. It codes for CASSLARRGANTEAFF. The chain uses TRBV7-2 and TRBJ1-1, with D possibly being TRBD1 (5 bases). Trimming took off 0 bases at V and 1 base at J, with 12 bases between the two ends. This CDR3 is built from 16 residues. Germline CDR1 SGHTA, CDR2 FQGNSA.

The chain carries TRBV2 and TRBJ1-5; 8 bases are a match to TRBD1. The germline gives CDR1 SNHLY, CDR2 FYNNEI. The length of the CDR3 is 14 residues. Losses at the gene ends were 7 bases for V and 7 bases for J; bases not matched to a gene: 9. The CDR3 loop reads CASMAGGLWQPQHF. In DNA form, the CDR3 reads TGTGCCAGCATGGCAGGGGGCTTATGGCAGCCCCAGCATTTT.

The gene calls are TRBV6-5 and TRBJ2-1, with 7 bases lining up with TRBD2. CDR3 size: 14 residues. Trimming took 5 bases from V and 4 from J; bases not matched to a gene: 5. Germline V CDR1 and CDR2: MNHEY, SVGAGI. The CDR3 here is CASSAPGGYNEQFF. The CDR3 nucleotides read TGTGCCAGCAGTGCCCCCGGGGGGTACAATGAGCAGTTCTTC.

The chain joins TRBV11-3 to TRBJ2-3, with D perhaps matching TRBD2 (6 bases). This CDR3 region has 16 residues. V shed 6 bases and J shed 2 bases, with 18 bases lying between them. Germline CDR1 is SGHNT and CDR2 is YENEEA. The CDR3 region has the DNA TGTGCCAGCAGTGCCGGAACCCTAGCGAACACAGATACGCAGTATTTT. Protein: CASSAGTLANTDTQYF.

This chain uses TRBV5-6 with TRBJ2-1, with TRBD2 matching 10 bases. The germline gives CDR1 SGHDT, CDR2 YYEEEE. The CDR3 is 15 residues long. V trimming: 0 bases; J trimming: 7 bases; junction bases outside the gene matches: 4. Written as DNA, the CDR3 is TGTGCCAGCAGCTTGGGTAGCGGGAGGTGGAATGAGCAGTTCTTC. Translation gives CASSLGSGRWNEQFF.

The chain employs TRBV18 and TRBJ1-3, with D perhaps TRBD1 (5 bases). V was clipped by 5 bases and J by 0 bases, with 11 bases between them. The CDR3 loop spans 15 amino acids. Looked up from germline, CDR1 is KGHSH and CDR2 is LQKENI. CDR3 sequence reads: CASSGDSGSGNTIYF. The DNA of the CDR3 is TGTGCCAGCTCAGGGGACTCCGGCTCTGGAAACACCATATATTTT.